The sequence of this T cell receptor (beta chain) was determined in a study of cytomegalovirus exposure and HLA in healthy donors. Study-level information: As an earlier analysis found, roughly 170 million T cells yielded around 110 million unique TCR beta sequences.

This CDR3 region has 15 residues. Germline lookup yields CDR1 SQVTM and CDR2 ANQGSEA. J lost 6 bases, V lost 5 bases, and 10 bases had no gene match. In the PCR, 60 Vbeta and 13 Jbeta primers were used. Data came from immunoSEQ multiplex PCR; TCRdb stores just in-frame clones and leaves some out. The table records 110,000 to 150,000 clones, about 79% of them present only once. The V call is TRBV29-1, the J call TRBJ1-2; TRBD1 aligns across 12 bases. The sequencing sample was made of PBMCs. The source of this sequence is a man aged 35 to 55 in good health and CMV-seropositive. The CDR3 reads CSVNRDRGQKDGYTF. In DNA, the CDR3 is TGCAGCGTTAACCGGGACAGGGGGCAGAAGGATGGCTACACCTTC.